This T cell receptor (beta chain) emerged from a study of CD8+ T cells in alopecia areata. Study findings and constraints: Tofacitinib significantly lowered scalp clonality and expanded CD8+ clones among the top 100. Many expanded lesional clones remained in scalp and blood on tofacitinib.

On this clone: Its antigen remains unknown.

Extracted from the samples, RNA was reverse transcribed into cDNA to serve as the sequencing template. Sequencing used immunoSEQ multiplex PCR; TCRdb keeps in-frame clones, though not all of them. The sample has about 270,000 clones, 60% seen once. This CDR3 region has 12 residues. CDR1 is KGHSH, CDR2 LQKENI, per germline. The germline V and J ends were trimmed by 2 bases and 8 bases, with 9 bases remaining between them. Treatment specified: oral pan-JAK inhibitor, 5-10 mg twice daily. Those with alopecia areata gave lesional scalp punch biopsies and peripheral blood. Isolation of CD4+ and CD8+ T cells from PBMCs was achieved by sorting.

The sequencing here drew on CD4+ T cells sorted from blood, taken around week 53, from a patient treated with tofacitinib. This sequence was found in a human donor with alopecia areata. The rearrangement links TRBV18 to TRBJ1-2; D not resolved. CDR3 residues: CASSPTGRGYTF. The CDR3 nucleotides read TGTGCCAGCTCACCAACCGGAAGGGGCTACACCTTC. Full variable domain (missing parts from reference TRBV18 and TRBJ1-2): NAGVMQNPRHLVRRRGQEARLRCSPMKGHSHVYWYRQLPEEGLKFMVYLQKENIIDESGMPKERFSAEFPKEGPSILRIQQVVRGDSAAYFCASSPTGRGYTFGSGTRLTVV.